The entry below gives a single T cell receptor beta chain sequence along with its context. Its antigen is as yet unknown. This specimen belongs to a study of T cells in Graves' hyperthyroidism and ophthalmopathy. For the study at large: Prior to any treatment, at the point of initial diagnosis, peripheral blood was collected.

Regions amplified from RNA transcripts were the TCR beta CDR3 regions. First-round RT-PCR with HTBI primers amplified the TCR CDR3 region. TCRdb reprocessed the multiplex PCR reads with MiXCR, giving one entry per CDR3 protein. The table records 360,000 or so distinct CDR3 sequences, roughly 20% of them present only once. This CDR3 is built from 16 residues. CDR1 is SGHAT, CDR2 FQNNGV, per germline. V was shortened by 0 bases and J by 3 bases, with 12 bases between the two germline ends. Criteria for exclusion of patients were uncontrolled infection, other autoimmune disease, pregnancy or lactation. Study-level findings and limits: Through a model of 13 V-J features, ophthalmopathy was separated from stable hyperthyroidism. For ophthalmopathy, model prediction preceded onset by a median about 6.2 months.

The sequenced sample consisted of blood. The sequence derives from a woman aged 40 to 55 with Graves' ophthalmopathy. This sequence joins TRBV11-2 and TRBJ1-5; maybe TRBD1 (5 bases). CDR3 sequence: CASSLEPGGVNQPQHF. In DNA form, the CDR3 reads TGTGCCAGCAGCTTAGAACCGGGGGGGGTCAATCAGCCCCAGCATTTT.